The sequence of this T cell receptor beta chain was determined in a study of cytomegalovirus exposure and HLA in healthy donors. Points from the study as a whole: Across donors, most TCRs were seen rarely, yet some public ones were widespread.

The PCR was carried out with 60 Vbeta primers and 13 Jbeta primers. TCRdb keeps only in-frame clones here, not all; method: immunoSEQ multiplex PCR. Here the sample spans some 130,000 clones, about three quarters being singletons. The germline gives CDR1 SQVTM, CDR2 ANQGSEA. V lost 7 bases and J lost 1; bases outside the gene matches: 4. This CDR3 contains 13 residues. As regards this clone: The antigen remains undetermined.

The specimen sequenced was PBMCs. This receptor was taken from a woman in her twenties or thirties in good health and CMV-seropositive. V is TRBV29-1 and J is TRBJ1-1; 9 bases are shared with TRBD1. CDR3 sequence reads: CSGGTGPNTEAFF. The CDR3 DNA reads TGCAGCGGGGGGACAGGGCCGAACACTGAAGCTTTCTTT.